Below, 26 T cell receptor beta chains from the same sample are listed, as sequenced in a study of CD8+CD57+ T cells in acquired aplastic anemia. CD8+CD57+ cell expansion, shown by flow cytometry, had occurred in the patients selected for sequencing. CDR3 and TCR beta VDJ profiling relied on a genomic DNA template. TCRdb ran MiXCR on the reads and lists one entry per CDR3 protein. The data show about 180,000 distinct CDR3 sequences, nearly 65% seen once. The sequencing input was sorted CD4+, CD8+, or CD8+CD57+ T cells (not recorded which) from PBMCs. These receptors all stem from a human donor with aplastic anemia.

There are a few counts of this clonotype. V is TRBV29-1 and J is TRBJ2-7; D may correspond to TRBD1 or TRBD2 (5 bases each). The CDR3 is 15 residues long. The ends were cut back, 0 bases at V and 5 bases at J, with 17 bases in the middle. From germline, CDR1 is SQVTM and CDR2 ANQGSEA. The CDR3 nucleotides are TGCAGCGTTGAAGAAGTAGGGGCAGGGAGCGACGAGCAGTACTTC. Amino acid sequence: CSVEEVGAGSDEQYF.

This clonotype was counted many times. The chain combines TRBV11-3 with TRBJ2-3; no firm D call. This CDR3 spans 13 amino acids. The germline V gene has CDR1 SGHNT and CDR2 YENEEA. Trimming removed 0 bases at V and 5 bases at J, with 6 bases between. The chain's CDR3 is CASSLEVQDTQYF. The CDR3 DNA is TGTGCCAGCAGCTTAGAGGTGCAAGATACGCAGTATTTT.

The genes are TRBV7-9 and TRBJ1-4; 7 bases are shared with TRBD1. Per germline, CDR1 SEHNR and CDR2 FQNEAQ (reference sequence). Trimming removed 5 bases from V and 8 bases from J; junction bases left unmatched: 8. This CDR3 is 14 amino acids long. The CDR3 DNA reads TGTGCCAGCAGCGTAGTGACAGGGAACGAAAAACTGTTTTTT. The encoded protein is CASSVVTGNEKLFF.

This clonotype was counted at least ten times. The chain combines TRBV11-2 with TRBJ2-7, with unresolved D. Germline loops: CDR1 SGHAT, CDR2 FQNNGV. This CDR3 contains 12 residues. The V end lost 1 base, the J end lost 4 bases, and 5 bases lay between the germline ends. The CDR3: CASSLGHYEQYF. As DNA, the CDR3 is TGTGCCAGCAGCTTAGGGCATTACGAGCAGTACTTC.

This clonotype was detected only once. The chain employs TRBV20-1 and TRBJ2-1, with D tentatively TRBD2 (6 bases). V was pared by 2 bases and J by 5 bases, with 16 bases between. Looked up from germline, CDR1 is DFQATT and CDR2 is SNEGSKA (reference sequence). The CDR3 runs 15 residues. This CDR3 is CSARLPLARHNEQFF. CDR3 bases: TGCAGTGCTAGACTGCCGCTAGCGCGACACAATGAGCAGTTCTTC.

The chain is built from TRBV20-1 and TRBJ1-6; no reliable D call. Trimming took 1 base from V and 0 from J, leaving 13 bases between them. The CDR3 totals 17 residues. Germline V gene lookup returns CDR1 DFQATT and CDR2 SNEGSKA (reference sequence). CDR3: CSARALQLCSYNSPLHF. CDR3 DNA: TGCAGTGCTAGAGCTCTGCAGCTGTGCTCCTATAATTCACCCCTCCACTTT.

The chain has TRBV7-9 and TRBJ1-2; 8 positions match TRBD1. The CDR3 length is 18 residues. CDR1 and CDR2 from the germline V gene are SEHNR and FQNEAQ (reference sequence). The trim removed 3 bases at V and 4 bases at J, leaving 16 bases unmatched. CDR3 amino acids: CASSFSLPRTGIPYGYTF. Here the CDR3 DNA reads TGTGCCAGCAGCTTCTCACTCCCCAGGACAGGGATACCCTATGGCTACACCTTC.

The chain employs TRBV12-3 or TRBV12-4 and TRBJ2-5, with TRBD1 as a possible D gene (6 bases). Trimming removed 5 bases from V and 4 bases from J, with 8 bases in between. This CDR3 comprises 12 residues. This CDR3 is CASSRTVETQYF. The CDR3 DNA reads TGTGCCAGCAGTCGGACAGTAGAGACCCAGTACTTC.

This chain connects TRBV10-3 to TRBJ1-6; TRBD1 might be the D (5 bases). CDR1 and CDR2 (germline): ENHRY, SYGVKD. The V end was cut by 5 bases, the J end by 9 bases, with 14 bases between. The length of the CDR3 is 14 residues. CDR3 in amino acids: CAISTYGAGSPLHF. The CDR3, as DNA: TGTGCCATCAGTACTTACGGGGCGGGTTCACCCCTCCACTTT.

The chain combines TRBV2 with TRBJ2-5, with TRBD1 identical over 8 bases. The CDR3 is made up of 15 amino acids. Germline CDR1 is SNHLY and CDR2 is FYNNEI. V lost 1 base and J lost 2; bases outside the gene matches: 3. The chain's CDR3 is CASSEGRGLQETQYF. CDR3 sequence (DNA): TGTGCCAGCAGTGAAGGCAGGGGGCTGCAAGAGACCCAGTACTTC.

The chain is built from TRBV7-8 and TRBJ2-5; possibly TRBD1 or TRBD2 for D (5 bases each). The V end lost 11 bases, the J end lost 0 bases, and 13 bases lay between the germline ends. The germline gives CDR1 SGHVS, CDR2 FQNEAQ. The CDR3 length is 13 residues. CDR3 protein: CASGPGYQETQYF. In nucleotides, the CDR3 is TGTGCCTCGGGGCCAGGGTACCAAGAGACCCAGTACTTC.

J is TRBJ2-1 and V is TRBV5-1; either TRBD1 or TRBD2 may fit D (6 bases each). The CDR3 loop spans 14 amino acids. The V and J ends lost 0 bases and 12 bases respectively, with 16 bases between them. Germline V gene lookup returns CDR1 SGHRS and CDR2 YFSETQ. The CDR3 is CASSLDGGVDTQFF. The CDR3 DNA reads as TGCGCCAGCAGCTTGGACGGGGGCGTAGATACGCAGTTCTTC.

This clonotype was seen only once. The chain carries TRBV5-1 and TRBJ2-7; 7 bases line up with TRBD1. Germline V gives CDR1 SGHRS, CDR2 YFSETQ. This CDR3 is 14 amino acids long. V was pared by 5 bases and J by 3 bases, with 8 bases of the junction left unmatched. The CDR3 region is CASSHRQGFYEQYF. Here the CDR3 DNA reads TGCGCCAGCAGTCATCGACAGGGCTTCTACGAGCAGTACTTC.

The chain is built from TRBV19 and TRBJ2-7; possibly TRBD1 for D (6 bases). This CDR3 is built from 14 residues. Germline V gene sequence: CDR1 LNHDA, CDR2 SQIVND (reference sequence). With 4 bases removed from V and 0 bases from J, the gap between germline ends came to 10 bases. The DNA of the CDR3 is TGTGCCAGTAGTACCTTGGACAGCTCCTACGAGCAGTACTTC. It encodes CASSTLDSSYEQYF.

This clonotype was seen only a few times. The gene calls are TRBV19 and TRBJ2-7; D not resolved. Deletions cut 4 bases from V and 7 bases from J, with 14 bases between. The CDR3 runs to 13 residues. From germline, CDR1 is LNHDA and CDR2 SQIVND (reference sequence). The CDR3 sequence is CASSTQERREQYF. The CDR3 DNA reads as TGTGCCAGTAGTACACAAGAACGACGGGAGCAGTACTTC. Using reference TRBV19 and TRBJ2-7 for the parts outside the CDR3, the full variable domain is DGGITQSPKYLFRKEGQNVTLSCEQNLNHDAMYWYRQDPGQGLRLIYYSQIVNDFQKGDIAEGYSVSREKKESFPLTVTSAQKNPTAFYLCASSTQERREQYFGPGTRLTVT.

The genes are TRBV4-2 and TRBJ1-5, with D uncertain. Germline CDR1 LGHNA, CDR2 YNFKEQ. The V end lost 2 bases, the J end lost 3 bases, and 8 bases lay between the germline ends. The CDR3 is made up of 14 amino acids. The CDR3 region has the DNA TGTGCCAGCAGCCAAACCCGGAACAATCAGCCCCAGCATTTT. It yields the protein CASSQTRNNQPQHF.

The V gene is TRBV7-8, the J gene TRBJ1-1, with D uncertain. Germline V gene lookup returns CDR1 SGHVS and CDR2 FQNEAQ. The ends were cut back, 0 bases at V and 3 bases at J, with 23 bases in the middle. This CDR3 is built from 19 residues. This chain's CDR3 is CASSLAQPFGRITHTEAFF. The CDR3 nucleotides are TGTGCCAGCAGCTTAGCCCAACCCTTCGGGCGCATTACCCACACTGAAGCTTTCTTT. The whole variable domain, filled in from reference TRBV7-8 and TRBJ1-1, reads GAGVSQSPRYKVAKRGQDVALRCDPISGHVSLFWYQQALGQGPEFLTYFQNEAQLDKSGLPSDRFFAERPEGSVSTLKIQRTQQEDSAVYLCASSLAQPFGRITHTEAFFGQGTRLTVV.

DNA of the CDR3: TGTGCCAGCAGCTTCGGGCCCAGAAGCACAGATACGCAGTATTTT. As protein: CASSFGPRSTDTQYF. The genes are TRBV7-2 and TRBJ2-3; D is ambiguous. The CDR3 spans 15 residues. Trimming removed 3 bases at V and 0 bases at J, with 10 bases between. CDR1 is SGHTA and CDR2 is FQGNSA in the germline V gene.

The rearrangement links TRBV10-2 to TRBJ2-6; D may be TRBD1 (6 bases). The germline gives CDR1 WSHSY, CDR2 SAAADI. The V end lost 3 bases, the J end lost 1 base, and 10 bases lay between the germline ends. This CDR3 is built from 16 residues. CDR3 in DNA: TGCGCCAGCAGTGACCAGGGGATATCTGGGGCCAACGTCCTGACTTTC. This sequence encodes CASSDQGISGANVLTF.

DNA of the CDR3: TGTGCCAGCAGCCAAGGGGGGTTGTCAGCCGGCTATAATTCACCCCTCCACTTT. It is translated as CASSQGGLSAGYNSPLHF. The rearrangement joins TRBV7-3 to TRBJ1-6, with a possible D match to TRBD1 (6 bases). V lost 5 bases and J 3 bases, leaving 20 bases between the germline ends. This CDR3 contains 18 residues. The germline gives CDR1 SGHTA, CDR2 FQGTGA.

This clonotype was seen at least ten times. This sequence joins TRBV7-9 and TRBJ1-2, with D possibly TRBD1 on 6 matching bases. The CDR3 contains 13 residues. V lost 8 bases and J lost 4, with 14 bases in between. Germline V gene lookup returns CDR1 SEHNR and CDR2 FQNEAQ (reference sequence). The CDR3: CASGRRGFYGYTF. CDR3 DNA: TGTGCCAGCGGCCGAAGGGGGTTCTATGGCTACACCTTC.

This clonotype was counted at least ten times. The chain links TRBV19 to TRBJ2-7, with D maybe TRBD2 (7 bases). Deletions cut 2 bases from V and 3 bases from J, with 17 bases between. The CDR3 sequence is 16 residues long. Germline values: CDR1 LNHDA, CDR2 SQIVND (reference sequence). CDR3 loop: CASSIRGGSQLYEQYF. The CDR3 nucleotides are TGTGCCAGTAGTATACGCGGGGGCTCCCAACTCTACGAGCAGTACTTC.

This clonotype was counted only a few times. The J gene is TRBJ2-1, the V gene TRBV7-6; D gene ambiguous. The V gene lost 6 bases and the J gene lost 5 bases, with 8 bases spanning the gap. The CDR3 sequence is 12 residues long. The V gene's germline CDR1 is SGHVS and CDR2 FNYEAQ. This CDR3 reads CASSTANNEQFF. Here the CDR3 DNA reads TGTGCCAGCAGTACCGCCAACAATGAGCAGTTCTTC.

The chain employs TRBV20-1 and TRBJ1-5, with D tentatively TRBD1 (5 bases). This CDR3 has 15 amino acids. From germline, CDR1 is DFQATT and CDR2 SNEGSKA (reference sequence). V was trimmed by 2 bases and J by 13 bases, leaving 24 bases between them. CDR3 DNA: TGCAGTGCTAGATCCAGGACATACTCCTACAGTGAGCAGCATTTT. It codes for CSARSRTYSYSEQHF.

The genes are TRBV7-3 and TRBJ2-5; 7 bases are a match to TRBD1. This CDR3 is 14 amino acids long. From germline, CDR1 is SGHTA and CDR2 FQGTGA. The V and J ends lost 5 bases and 5 bases, in that order; junction bases with no gene match: 8. The CDR3 DNA sequence: TGTGCCAGCAGCCCCCGACAGGGTGGGGAGACCCAGTACTTC. Translating it yields CASSPRQGGETQYF.

The rearrangement joins TRBV20-1 to TRBJ1-6; a possible D gene is TRBD1 (6 bases). CDR1 is DFQATT, CDR2 SNEGSKA, per germline (reference sequence). The CDR3 is 13 amino acids. V lost 3 bases to trimming and J lost 8 bases, with 11 bases between them. CDR3 sequence (DNA): TGCAGTGCTAGGAGCGGGGGCGATTCACCCCTCCACTTT. Its protein is CSARSGGDSPLHF.